The clone carrying this T cell receptor beta chain was observed a few times. The data derive from a study of cytotoxic CD8 clonotypes in ibrutinib-treated CLL. V was shortened by 7 bases and J by 5 bases, with 18 bases between the two germline ends. This CDR3 region has 15 residues. The germline gives CDR1 MGHRA, CDR2 YSYEKL. Clones were read by immunoSEQ multiplex PCR, and TCRdb kept only the in-frame ones, dropping some. The repertoire has under 200,000 clones, roughly 77% of them found once; the top ten carry approximately 2%. The sample consisted of PBMCs, taken after 12 months of ibrutinib treatment. This chain uses TRBV4-1 with TRBJ2-1, with D possibly called TRBD1 or TRBD2 (5 bases each). This clonotype was obtained from a human donor with chronic lymphocytic leukemia. DNA of the CDR3: TGCGCCAGCACCGCAAGAGGGGAACTGAACAATGAGCAGTTCTTC. Its translation is CASTARGELNNEQFF.